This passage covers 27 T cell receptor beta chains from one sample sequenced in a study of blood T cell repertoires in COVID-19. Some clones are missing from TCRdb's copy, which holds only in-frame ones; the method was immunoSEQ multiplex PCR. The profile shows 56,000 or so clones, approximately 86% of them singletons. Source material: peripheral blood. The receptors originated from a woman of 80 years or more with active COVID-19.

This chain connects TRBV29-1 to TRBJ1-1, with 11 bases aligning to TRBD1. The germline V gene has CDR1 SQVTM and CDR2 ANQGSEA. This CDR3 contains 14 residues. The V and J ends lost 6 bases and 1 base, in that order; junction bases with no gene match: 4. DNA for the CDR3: TGCAGCGTAGGACAGGGGGCCGGGAACACTGAAGCTTTCTTT. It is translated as CSVGQGAGNTEAFF.

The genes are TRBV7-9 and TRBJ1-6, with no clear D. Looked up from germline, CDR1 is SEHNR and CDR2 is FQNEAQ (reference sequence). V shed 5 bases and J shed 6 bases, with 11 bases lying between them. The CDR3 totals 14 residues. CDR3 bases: TGTGCCAGCAGCCTGTGGGAGGGTAATTCACCCCTCCACTTT. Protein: CASSLWEGNSPLHF. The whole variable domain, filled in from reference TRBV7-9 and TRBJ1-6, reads DTGVSQNPRHKITKRGQNVTFRCDPISEHNRLYWYRQTLGQGPEFLTYFQNEAQLEKSRLLSDRFSAERPKGSFSTLEIQRTEQGDSAMYLCASSLWEGNSPLHFGNGTRLTVT.

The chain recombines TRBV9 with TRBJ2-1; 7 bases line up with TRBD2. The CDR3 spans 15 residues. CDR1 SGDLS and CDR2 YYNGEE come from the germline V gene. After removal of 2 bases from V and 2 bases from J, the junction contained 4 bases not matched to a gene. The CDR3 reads CASSVSGVPYNEQFF. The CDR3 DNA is TGTGCCAGCAGCGTGAGCGGGGTTCCCTACAATGAGCAGTTCTTC.

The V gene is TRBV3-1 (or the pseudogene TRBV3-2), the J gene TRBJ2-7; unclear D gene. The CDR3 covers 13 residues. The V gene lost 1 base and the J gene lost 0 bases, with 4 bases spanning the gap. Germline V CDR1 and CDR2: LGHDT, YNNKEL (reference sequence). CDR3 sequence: CASSQVNSYEQYF. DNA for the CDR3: TGTGCCAGCAGCCAAGTCAACTCCTACGAGCAGTACTTC.

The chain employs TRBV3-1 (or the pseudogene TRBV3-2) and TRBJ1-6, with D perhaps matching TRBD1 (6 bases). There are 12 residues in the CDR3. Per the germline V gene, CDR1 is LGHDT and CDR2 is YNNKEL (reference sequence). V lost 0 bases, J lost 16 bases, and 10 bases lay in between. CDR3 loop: CASSQEQGRLHF. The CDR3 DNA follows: TGTGCCAGCAGCCAAGAACAGGGCCGTCTCCACTTT.

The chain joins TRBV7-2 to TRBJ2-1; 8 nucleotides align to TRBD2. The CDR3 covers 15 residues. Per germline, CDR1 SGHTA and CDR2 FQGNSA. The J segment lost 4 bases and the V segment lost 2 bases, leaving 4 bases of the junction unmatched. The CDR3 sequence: CASSLFTSGYNEQFF. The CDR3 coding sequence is TGTGCCAGCAGCTTATTTACTAGCGGTTACAATGAGCAGTTCTTC.

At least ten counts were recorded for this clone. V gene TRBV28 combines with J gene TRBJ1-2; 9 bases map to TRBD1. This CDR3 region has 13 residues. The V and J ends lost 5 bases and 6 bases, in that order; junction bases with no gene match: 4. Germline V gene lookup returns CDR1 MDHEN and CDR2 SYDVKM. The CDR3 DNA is TGTGCCAGCAGTGGACAGGGGAGGAATGGCTACACCTTC. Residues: CASSGQGRNGYTF.

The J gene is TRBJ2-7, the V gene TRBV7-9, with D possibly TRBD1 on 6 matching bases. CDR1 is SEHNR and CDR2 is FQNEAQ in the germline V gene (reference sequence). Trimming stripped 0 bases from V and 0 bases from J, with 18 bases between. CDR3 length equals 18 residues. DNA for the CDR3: TGTGCCAGCAGCTTAGCTTACCTGGAGACAGGTAACTCCTACGAGCAGTACTTC. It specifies CASSLAYLETGNSYEQYF.

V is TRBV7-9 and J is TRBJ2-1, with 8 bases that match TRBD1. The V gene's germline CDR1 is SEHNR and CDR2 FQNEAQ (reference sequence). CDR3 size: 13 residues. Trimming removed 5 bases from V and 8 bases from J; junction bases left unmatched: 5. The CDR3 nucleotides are TGTGCCAGCAGCAAGACAGGGGTTCATGAGCAGTTCTTC. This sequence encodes CASSKTGVHEQFF. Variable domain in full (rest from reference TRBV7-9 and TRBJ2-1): DTGVSQNPRHKITKRGQNVTFRCDPISEHNRLYWYRQTLGQGPEFLTYFQNEAQLEKSRLLSDRFSAERPKGSFSTLEIQRTEQGDSAMYLCASSKTGVHEQFFGPGTRLTVL.

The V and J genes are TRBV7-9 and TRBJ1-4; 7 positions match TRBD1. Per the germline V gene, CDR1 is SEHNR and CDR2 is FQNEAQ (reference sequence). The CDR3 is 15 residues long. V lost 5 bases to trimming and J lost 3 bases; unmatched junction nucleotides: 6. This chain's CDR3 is CASSPRQGPNEKLFF. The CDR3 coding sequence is TGTGCCAGCAGCCCCCGACAGGGTCCTAATGAAAAACTGTTTTTT.

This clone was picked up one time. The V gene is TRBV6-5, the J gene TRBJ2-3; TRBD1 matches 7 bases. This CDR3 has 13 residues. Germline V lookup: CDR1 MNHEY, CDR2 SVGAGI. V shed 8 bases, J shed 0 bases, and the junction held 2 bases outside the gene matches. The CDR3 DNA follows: TGTGCCAGCGACAGGGAAAGCACAGATACGCAGTATTTT. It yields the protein CASDRESTDTQYF.

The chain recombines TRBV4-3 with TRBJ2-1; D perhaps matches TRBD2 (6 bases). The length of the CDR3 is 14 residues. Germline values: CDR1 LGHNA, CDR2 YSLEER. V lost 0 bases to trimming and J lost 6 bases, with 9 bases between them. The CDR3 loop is CASSQDTSPNEQFF. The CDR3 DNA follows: TGCGCCAGCAGCCAAGATACTAGCCCCAATGAGCAGTTCTTC.

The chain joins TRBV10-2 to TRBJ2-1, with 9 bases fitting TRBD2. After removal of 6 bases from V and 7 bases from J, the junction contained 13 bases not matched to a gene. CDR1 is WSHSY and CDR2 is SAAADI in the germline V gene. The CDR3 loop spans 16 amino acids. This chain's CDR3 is CASSREGLAGFNEQFF. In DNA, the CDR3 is TGCGCCAGCAGCAGGGAAGGGCTAGCGGGGTTTAATGAGCAGTTCTTC.

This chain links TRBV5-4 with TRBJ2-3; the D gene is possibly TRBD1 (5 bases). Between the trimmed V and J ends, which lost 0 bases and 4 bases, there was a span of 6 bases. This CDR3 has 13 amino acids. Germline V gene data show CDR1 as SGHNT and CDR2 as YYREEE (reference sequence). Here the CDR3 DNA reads TGTGCCAGCAGCTTGGAGGGGTCAGATACGCAGTATTTT. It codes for CASSLEGSDTQYF.

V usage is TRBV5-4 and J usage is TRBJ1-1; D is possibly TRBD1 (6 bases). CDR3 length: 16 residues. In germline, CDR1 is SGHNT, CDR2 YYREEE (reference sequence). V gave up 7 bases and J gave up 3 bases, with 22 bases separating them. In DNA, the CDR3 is TGTGCCAGCGGGCCTACGAGGGGGTACGGCGACACTGAAGCTTTCTTT. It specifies CASGPTRGYGDTEAFF. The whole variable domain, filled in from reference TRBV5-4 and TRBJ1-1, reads ETGVTQSPTHLIKTRGQQVTLRCSSQSGHNTVSWYQQALGQGPQFIFQYYREEENGRGNFPPRFSGLQFPNYSSELNVNALELDDSALYLCASGPTRGYGDTEAFFGQGTRLTVV.

CDR3 amino acids: CASNRAGGFTSGNEQFF. CDR3 coding DNA: TGTGCCAGCAACAGAGCGGGGGGCTTTACTTCGGGCAATGAGCAGTTCTTC. The gene calls are TRBV2 and TRBJ2-1; 9 bases align to TRBD2. Germline V gene data show CDR1 as SNHLY and CDR2 as FYNNEI. After removal of 7 bases from V and 6 bases from J, the junction contained 16 bases not matched to a gene. The CDR3 runs 17 residues.

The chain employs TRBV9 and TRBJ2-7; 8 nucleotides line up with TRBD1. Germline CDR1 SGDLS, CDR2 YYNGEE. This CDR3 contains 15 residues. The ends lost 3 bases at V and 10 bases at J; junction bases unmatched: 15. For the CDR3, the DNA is TGTGCCAGCAGCGAGGGGGACAGGATAGATCGAAATCAGTACTTC. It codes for CASSEGDRIDRNQYF.

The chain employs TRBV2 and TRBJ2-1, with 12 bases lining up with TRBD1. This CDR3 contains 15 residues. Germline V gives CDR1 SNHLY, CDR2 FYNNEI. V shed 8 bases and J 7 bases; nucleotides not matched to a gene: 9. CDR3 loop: CASGPGTGGRNEQFF. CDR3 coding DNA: TGTGCCAGCGGACCCGGGACAGGGGGCCGGAATGAGCAGTTCTTC.

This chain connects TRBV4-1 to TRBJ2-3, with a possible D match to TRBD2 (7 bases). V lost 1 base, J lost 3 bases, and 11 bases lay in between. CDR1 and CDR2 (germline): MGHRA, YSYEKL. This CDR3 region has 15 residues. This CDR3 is CASSQGRGRTDTQYF. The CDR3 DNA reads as TGCGCCAGCAGCCAAGGGCGGGGGCGAACAGATACGCAGTATTTT.

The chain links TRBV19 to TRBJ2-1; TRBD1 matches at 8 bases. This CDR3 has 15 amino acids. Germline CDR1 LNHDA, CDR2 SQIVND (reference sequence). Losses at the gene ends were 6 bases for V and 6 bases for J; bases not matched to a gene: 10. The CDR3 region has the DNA TGTGCCAGTAGGGGATACCGGGACAGGAGCAATGAGCAGTTCTTC. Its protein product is CASRGYRDRSNEQFF.

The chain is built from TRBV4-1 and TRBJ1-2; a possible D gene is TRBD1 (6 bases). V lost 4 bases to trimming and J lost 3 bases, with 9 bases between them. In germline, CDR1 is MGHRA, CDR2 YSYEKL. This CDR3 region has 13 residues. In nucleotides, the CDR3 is TGCGCCAGCAGCCGGGGGCAGGACTATGGCTACACCTTC. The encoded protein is CASSRGQDYGYTF.

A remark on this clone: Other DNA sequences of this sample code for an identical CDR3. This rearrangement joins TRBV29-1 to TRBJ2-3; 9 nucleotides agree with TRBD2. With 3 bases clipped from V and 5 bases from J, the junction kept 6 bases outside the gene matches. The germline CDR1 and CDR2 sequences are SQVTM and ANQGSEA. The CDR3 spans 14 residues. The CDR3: CSVDSGGRGDTQYF. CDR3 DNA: TGCAGCGTTGACAGCGGGGGGCGGGGAGATACGCAGTATTTT.

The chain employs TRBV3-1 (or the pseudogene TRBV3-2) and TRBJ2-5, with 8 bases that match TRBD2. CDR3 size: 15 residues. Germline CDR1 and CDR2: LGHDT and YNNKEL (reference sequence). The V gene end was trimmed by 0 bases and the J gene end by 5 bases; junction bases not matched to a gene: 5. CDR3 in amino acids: CASSQDTGGQETQYF. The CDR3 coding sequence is TGTGCCAGCAGCCAAGACACGGGGGGGCAGGAGACCCAGTACTTC.

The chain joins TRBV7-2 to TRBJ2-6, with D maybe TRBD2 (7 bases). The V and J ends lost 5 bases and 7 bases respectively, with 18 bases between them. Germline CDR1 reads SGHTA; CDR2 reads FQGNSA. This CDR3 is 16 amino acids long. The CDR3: CASSPGRGAGANVLTF. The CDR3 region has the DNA TGTGCCAGCAGCCCGGGGAGGGGGGCAGGAGCCAACGTCCTGACTTTC.

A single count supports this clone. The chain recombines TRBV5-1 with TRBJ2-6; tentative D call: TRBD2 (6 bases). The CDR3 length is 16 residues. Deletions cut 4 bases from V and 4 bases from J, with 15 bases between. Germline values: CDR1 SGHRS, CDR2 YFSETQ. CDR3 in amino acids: CASSGGRNTGANVLTF. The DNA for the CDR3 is TGCGCCAGCAGCGGAGGGAGGAATACCGGGGCCAACGTCCTGACTTTC. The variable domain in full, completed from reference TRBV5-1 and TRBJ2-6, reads KAGVTQTPRYLIKTRGQQVTLSCSPISGHRSVSWYQQTPGQGLQFLFEYFSETQRNKGNFPGRFSGRQFSNSRSEMNVSTLELGDSALYLCASSGGRNTGANVLTFGAGSRLTVL.

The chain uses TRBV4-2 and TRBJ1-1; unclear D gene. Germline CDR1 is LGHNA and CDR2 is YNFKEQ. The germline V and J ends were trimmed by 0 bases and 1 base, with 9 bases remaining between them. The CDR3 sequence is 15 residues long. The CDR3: CASSQEGNRNTEAFF. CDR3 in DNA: TGTGCCAGCAGCCAAGAGGGCAACAGGAACACTGAAGCTTTCTTT.

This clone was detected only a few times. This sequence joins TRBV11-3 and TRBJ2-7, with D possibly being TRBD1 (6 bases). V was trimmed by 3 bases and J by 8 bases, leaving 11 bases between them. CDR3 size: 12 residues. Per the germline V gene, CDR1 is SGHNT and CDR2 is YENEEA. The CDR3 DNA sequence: TGTGCCAGCAGCTTTGGACAGTCTCAGCAGTACTTC. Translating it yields CASSFGQSQQYF.